Listed below are T cell receptor beta chains from one sample, sequenced in a study of Graves' ophthalmopathy and Graves' hyperthyroidism. TCRdb re-called the multiplex PCR reads through MiXCR, storing one row per CDR3 protein. The table lists about 740,000 distinct CDR3 sequences, around 40% of them singletons, with around 40% in the top ten. Sequenced input: peripheral blood. These receptors were taken from an adult man with Graves' ophthalmopathy. Each CDR3 is given with its conserved first and last residue. A D gene is named only where the DNA matches it firmly. Only part of the rows carry a size: once, few, many, or a class if the clone is expanded.

J	V	size	D	CDR3	DNA
TRBJ2-5	TRBV12-3/TRBV12-4	-	TRBD2	CASSLALLASGGYQETQYF	TGTGCCAGCAGTTTAGCGCTTCTGGCTAGCGGGGGTTACCAAGAGACCCAGTACTTC
TRBJ1-1	TRBV7-9	-	-	CASSPNLAHTEAFF	TGTGCCAGCAGCCCTAATCTTGCCCACACTGAAGCTTTCTTT
TRBJ1-4	TRBV7-9	many	-	CASSDGNEKLFF	TGTGCCAGCAGCGACGGGAATGAAAAACTGTTTTTT
TRBJ1-2	TRBV7-2	-	TRBD1	CASSLGRGMAGYTF	TGTGCCAGCAGCTTAGGCAGGGGGATGGCGGGCTACACCTTC
TRBJ2-2	TRBV25-1	-	-	CASRYPGGTGELFF	TGTGCCAGCAGATACCCCGGTGGGACCGGGGAGCTGTTTTTT
TRBJ2-5	TRBV29-1	-	-	CSVDRSTRGHLGETQYF	TGCAGCGTTGATCGCTCGACACGGGGCCACCTTGGGGAGACCCAGTACTTC
TRBJ2-5	TRBV14	many	-	CASSQNPPGTGETQYF	TGTGCCAGCAGCCAAAATCCGCCGGGAACAGGCGAGACCCAGTACTTC
TRBJ2-5	TRBV19	many	-	CASSPLRGRGETQYF	TGTGCCAGTAGTCCGCTCCGGGGACGGGGAGAGACCCAGTACTTC
TRBJ1-5	TRBV7-9	-	TRBD1	CASSQVASPDRGQPQHF	TGCGCCAGCAGCCAGGTTGCCAGCCCGGACAGGGGCCAGCCCCAGCATTTT
TRBJ2-5	TRBV12-3/TRBV12-4	few	-	CASSRVQGGETQYF	TGTGCCAGCAGCCGCGTTCAGGGGGGAGAGACCCAGTACTTC
TRBJ2-7	TRBV6-5	-	TRBD1	CASSGQGMNEQYF	TGTGCCAGCAGCGGACAGGGAATGAACGAGCAGTACTTC
TRBJ1-1	TRBV7-9	many	-	CASSSGRVVEAEAFF	TGTGCCAGCAGTAGCGGTAGGGTGGTTGAGGCTGAAGCTTTCTTT
TRBJ2-2	TRBV7-9	-	-	CASDEGRYTGELFF	TGTGCCAGTGATGAAGGGAGATACACCGGGGAGCTGTTTTTT
TRBJ2-5	TRBV9	-	TRBD1	CASSARTGETQYF	TGTGCCAGCAGCGCTCGGACAGGGGAGACCCAGTACTTC
TRBJ1-6	TRBV25-1	-	-	CASTRPADSPLHF	TGTGCCAGCACACGGCCGGCGGATTCACCCCTCCACTTT
TRBJ1-2	TRBV25-1	many	-	CASSESTGHGYTF	TGTGCCAGCAGTGAATCTACAGGGCATGGCTACACCTTC
TRBJ1-1	TRBV20-1	few	-	CSARFRDGGTEAFF	TGCAGTGCTAGGTTCAGGGACGGGGGGACTGAAGCTTTCTTT
TRBJ1-5	TRBV10-3	many	-	CAISEGDGNQPQHF	TGTGCCATCAGTGAGGGAGACGGGAATCAGCCCCAGCATTTT
TRBJ1-2	TRBV16	-	-	CASSPGYGPFTF	TGTGCCAGCAGCCCCGGATACGGGCCTTTCACCTTC
TRBJ1-5	TRBV19	few	TRBD1	CASSISTGKRGNQPQHF	TGTGCCAGTAGTATCTCGACAGGGAAGAGGGGCAATCAGCCCCAGCATTTT
TRBJ2-5	TRBV7-6	many	-	CASSLGYRGTQETQYF	TGTGCCAGCAGCTTAGGATATAGAGGGACCCAAGAGACCCAGTACTTC
TRBJ2-5	TRBV5-6	many	TRBD2	CASSLEQTSGGGETQYF	TGTGCCAGCAGCTTGGAACAGACTAGCGGAGGGGGAGAGACCCAGTACTTC
TRBJ2-7	TRBV9	-	-	CASSLRGRESSYEQYF	TGTGCCAGCAGCTTGAGGGGGCGGGAGAGCTCCTACGAGCAGTACTTC
TRBJ1-2	TRBV2	-	-	CASSTRGDGYTF	TGTGCCAGCAGTACCCGGGGGGATGGCTACACCTTC
TRBJ1-2	TRBV28	-	-	CASSFVRNYGYTF	TGTGCCAGCAGTTTTGTGCGAAACTATGGCTACACCTTC
TRBJ1-2	TRBV29-1	-	TRBD1	CSSGQYYGYTF	TGCAGTTCGGGACAGTACTATGGCTACACCTTC
TRBJ2-5	TRBV7-3	-	TRBD2	CASSFSSGGLVGETQYF	TGTGCCAGCAGCTTCTCTAGCGGGGGGTTGGTGGGAGAGACCCAGTACTTC
TRBJ1-1	TRBV29-1	many	TRBD1	CSVDPGTGMRTEAFF	TGCAGCGTTGATCCCGGGACAGGGATGCGCACTGAAGCTTTCTTT
TRBJ1-2	TRBV29-1	-	-	CSSSSKNYGYTF	TGCAGCTCGTCTTCCAAAAACTATGGCTACACCTTC
TRBJ1-1	TRBV6-5	-	-	CASRADNTEAFF	TGTGCCAGCAGAGCAGACAACACTGAAGCTTTCTTT
TRBJ2-5	TRBV29-1	-	-	CSVEVSIYEQETQYF	TGCAGCGTTGAAGTATCAATCTACGAGCAAGAGACCCAGTACTTC
TRBJ1-5	TRBV19	-	TRBD1	CASKKRGPRQPQHF	TGTGCCAGTAAAAAAAGGGGGCCTCGGCAGCCCCAGCATTTT
TRBJ1-2	TRBV6-6	-	-	CASRMGNYGYTF	TGTGCCAGCCGTATGGGCAACTATGGCTACACCTTC
TRBJ1-5	TRBV24-1	-	-	CATSDPGGHQPQHF	TGTGCCACCAGTGACCCAGGAGGGCATCAGCCCCAGCATTTT
TRBJ1-1	TRBV7-9	many	-	CASSLTRDTEAFF	TGTGCCAGCAGCTTAACTAGGGACACTGAAGCTTTCTTT
TRBJ1-1	TRBV15	-	-	CATSSSGGKNTEAFF	TGTGCCACCAGCAGCTCCGGGGGCAAGAACACTGAAGCTTTCTTT
TRBJ2-5	TRBV7-2	many	TRBD2	CASSRGEWETQYF	TGTGCCAGCAGCCGGGGGGAGTGGGAGACCCAGTACTTC
TRBJ1-2	TRBV7-9	-	-	CASSFAGRGYTF	TGTGCCAGCAGTTTCGCGGGTAGAGGCTACACCTTC
TRBJ2-7	TRBV20-1	few	-	CSASGGLYEQYF	TGCAGTGCTAGCGGGGGGCTATACGAGCAGTACTTC
TRBJ2-5	TRBV19	-	TRBD2	CASSKQSSGLGRETQYF	TGTGCCAGTAGTAAACAGAGTAGCGGGCTCGGCAGAGAGACCCAGTACTTC
TRBJ2-7	TRBV29-1	many	TRBD1	CSVKDRGEQYF	TGCAGCGTTAAGGACAGGGGCGAGCAGTACTTC
TRBJ2-6	TRBV7-6	-	TRBD1	CASSLGGRGPESSGANVLTF	TGTGCCAGCAGCTTGGGGGGCAGGGGGCCCGAGAGCTCTGGGGCCAACGTCCTGACTTTC
TRBJ2-5	TRBV15	many	-	CATSRDLAGNQETQYF	TGTGCCACCAGCAGAGATCTCGCAGGCAACCAAGAGACCCAGTACTTC
TRBJ2-2	TRBV4-1	-	-	CASSLRLVTTGELFF	TGCGCCAGCAGCCTAAGACTAGTTACAACCGGGGAGCTGTTTTTT